This T cell receptor beta chain was profiled in a study of blood T cell repertoires in COVID-19. Assay used: immunoSEQ multiplex PCR; TCRdb lists only in-frame clones, some missing. The data show approximately 76,000 clones, with roughly 89% seen just once and approximately 8.3% held by the top ten. V was clipped by 2 bases and J by 7 bases, with 14 bases between them. Germline-derived CDR1 and CDR2 are SGHDT and YYEEEE. The CDR3 sequence is 14 residues long. The sequenced sample was peripheral blood. The receptor was isolated from a man aged 25-45 years with acute or convalescent COVID-19. V and J are TRBV5-6 and TRBJ2-3; possibly TRBD2 for D (5 bases). The CDR3 protein is CASSLVEGEYTQYF. The CDR3 coding sequence is TGTGCCAGCAGCTTAGTCGAGGGAGAGTATACGCAGTATTTT.